The TCR beta chain under discussion was sequenced for a study of cytomegalovirus exposure and HLA in healthy donors. The germline gives CDR1 LGHNA, CDR2 YNFKEQ. The CDR3 loop spans 17 amino acids. The V segment lost 4 bases and the J segment 7 bases; nucleotides outside the gene matches: 10. Profiled with immunoSEQ multiplex PCR; TCRdb holds only in-frame clones, not every one. The sample holds 90,000 or so clones; around 85% are singletons and the top ten take roughly 22%. This sequence originates from a man aged 18 to 35 in good health and CMV-seropositive. The chain recombines TRBV4-2 with TRBJ1-4, with 12 bases matching TRBD1. Specimen: PBMCs. CDR3 sequence reads: CASSPSGQGAGSEKLFF. DNA of the CDR3: TGTGCCAGCAGCCCATCGGGACAGGGGGCCGGGAGTGAAAAACTGTTTTTT.